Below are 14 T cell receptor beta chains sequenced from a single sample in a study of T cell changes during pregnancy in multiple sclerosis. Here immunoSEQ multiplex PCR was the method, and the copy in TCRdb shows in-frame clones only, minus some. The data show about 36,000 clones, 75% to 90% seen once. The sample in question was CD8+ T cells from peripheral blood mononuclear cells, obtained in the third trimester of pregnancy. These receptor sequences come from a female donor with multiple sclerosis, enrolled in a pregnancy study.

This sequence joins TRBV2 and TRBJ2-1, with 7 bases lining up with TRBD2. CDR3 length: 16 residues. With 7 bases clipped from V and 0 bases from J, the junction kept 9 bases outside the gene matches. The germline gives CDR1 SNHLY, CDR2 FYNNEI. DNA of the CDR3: TGTGCCAGCAAGTATCATAGCGGGCGCTCCTACAATGAGCAGTTCTTC. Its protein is CASKYHSGRSYNEQFF.

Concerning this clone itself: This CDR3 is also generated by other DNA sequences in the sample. CDR3 amino acids: CARSTGDSGNTIYF. CDR3 nucleotide sequence: TGTGCCAGGTCGACAGGAGACTCTGGAAACACCATATATTTT. V gene TRBV2 combines with J gene TRBJ1-3; a weak D match, TRBD1 (6 bases). The CDR3 consists of 14 residues. Germline values: CDR1 SNHLY, CDR2 FYNNEI. The germline V and J ends were trimmed by 9 bases and 0 bases, with 12 bases remaining between them.

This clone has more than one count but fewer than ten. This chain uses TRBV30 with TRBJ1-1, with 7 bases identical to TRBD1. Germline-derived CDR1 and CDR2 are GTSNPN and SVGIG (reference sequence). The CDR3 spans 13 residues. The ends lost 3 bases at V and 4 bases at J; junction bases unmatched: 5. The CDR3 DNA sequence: TGTGCCTGGAGGACAGGGTGGAGCACTGAAGCTTTCTTT. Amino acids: CAWRTGWSTEAFF.

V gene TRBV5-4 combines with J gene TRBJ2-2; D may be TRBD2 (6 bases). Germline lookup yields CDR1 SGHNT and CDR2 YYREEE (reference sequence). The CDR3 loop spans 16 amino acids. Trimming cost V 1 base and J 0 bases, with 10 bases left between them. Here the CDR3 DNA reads TGTGCCAGCAGCTTGATGGGAGGTCCGAACACCGGGGAGCTGTTTTTT. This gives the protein CASSLMGGPNTGELFF.

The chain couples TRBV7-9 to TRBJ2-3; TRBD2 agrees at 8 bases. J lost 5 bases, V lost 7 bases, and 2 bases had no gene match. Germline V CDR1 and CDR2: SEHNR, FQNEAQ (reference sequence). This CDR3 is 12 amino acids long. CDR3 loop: CASNSGIDTQYF. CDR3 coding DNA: TGTGCCAGCAATAGCGGGATAGATACGCAGTATTTT.

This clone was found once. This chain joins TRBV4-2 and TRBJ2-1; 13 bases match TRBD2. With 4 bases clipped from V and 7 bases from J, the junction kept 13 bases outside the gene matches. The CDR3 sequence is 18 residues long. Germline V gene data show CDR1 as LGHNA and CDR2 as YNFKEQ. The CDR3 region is CASSPAAGLAGEPNEQFF. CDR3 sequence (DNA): TGTGCCAGCAGCCCTGCGGCTGGACTAGCGGGGGAGCCTAATGAGCAGTTCTTC.

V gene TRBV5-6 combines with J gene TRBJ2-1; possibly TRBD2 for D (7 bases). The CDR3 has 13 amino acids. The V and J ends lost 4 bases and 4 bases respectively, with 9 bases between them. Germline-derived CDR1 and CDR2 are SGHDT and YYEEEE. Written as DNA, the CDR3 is TGTGCCAGCAGCGGGGGGGCGTACAATGAGCAGTTCTTC. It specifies CASSGGAYNEQFF.

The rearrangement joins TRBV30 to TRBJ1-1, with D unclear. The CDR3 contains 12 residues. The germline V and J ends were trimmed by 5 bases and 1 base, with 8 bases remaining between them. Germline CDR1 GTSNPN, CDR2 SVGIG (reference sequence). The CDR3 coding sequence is TGTGCCTGGGATACCGGGAACACTGAAGCTTTCTTT. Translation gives CAWDTGNTEAFF.

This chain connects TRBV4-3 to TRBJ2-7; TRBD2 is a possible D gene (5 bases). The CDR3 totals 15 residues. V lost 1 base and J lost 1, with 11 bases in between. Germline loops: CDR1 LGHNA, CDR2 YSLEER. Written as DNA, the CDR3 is TGCGCCAGCAGCCAAGTGTTGGGGAGTTCCTACGAGCAGTACTTC. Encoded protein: CASSQVLGSSYEQYF.

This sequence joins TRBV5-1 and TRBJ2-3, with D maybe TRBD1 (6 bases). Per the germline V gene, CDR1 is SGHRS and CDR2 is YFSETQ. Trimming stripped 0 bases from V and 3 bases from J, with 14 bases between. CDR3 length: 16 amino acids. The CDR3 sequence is CASSLGWGQRTDTQYF. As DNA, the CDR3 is TGCGCCAGCAGCTTGGGGTGGGGGCAGAGAACAGATACGCAGTATTTT.

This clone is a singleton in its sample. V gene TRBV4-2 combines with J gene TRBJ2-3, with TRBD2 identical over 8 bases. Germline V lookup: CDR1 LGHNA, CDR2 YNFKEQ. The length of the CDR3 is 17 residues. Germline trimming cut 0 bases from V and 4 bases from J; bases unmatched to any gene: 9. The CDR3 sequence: CASSQERRTSRADTQYF. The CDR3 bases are TGTGCCAGCAGCCAAGAGAGGAGGACTAGCAGGGCAGATACGCAGTATTTT.

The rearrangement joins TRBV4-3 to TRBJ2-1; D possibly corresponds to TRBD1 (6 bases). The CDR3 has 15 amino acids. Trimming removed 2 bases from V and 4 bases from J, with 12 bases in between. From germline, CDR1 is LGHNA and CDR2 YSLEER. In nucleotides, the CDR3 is TGCGCCAGCAGCCAAAACAGGGAAGGGTACAATGAGCAGTTCTTC. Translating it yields CASSQNREGYNEQFF.

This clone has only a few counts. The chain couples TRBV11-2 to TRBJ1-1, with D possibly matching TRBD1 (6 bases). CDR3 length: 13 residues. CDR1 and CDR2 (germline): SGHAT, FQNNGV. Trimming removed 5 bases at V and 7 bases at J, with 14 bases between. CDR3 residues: CASSTGTYGEAFF. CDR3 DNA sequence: TGTGCCAGCAGCACCGGGACATATGGTGAAGCTTTCTTT.

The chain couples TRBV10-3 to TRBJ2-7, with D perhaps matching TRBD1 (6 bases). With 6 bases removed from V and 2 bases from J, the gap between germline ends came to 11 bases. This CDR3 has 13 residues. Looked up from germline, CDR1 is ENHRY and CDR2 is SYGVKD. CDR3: CAISPGQAYEQYF. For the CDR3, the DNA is TGTGCCATCAGCCCGGGACAAGCCTACGAGCAGTACTTC.